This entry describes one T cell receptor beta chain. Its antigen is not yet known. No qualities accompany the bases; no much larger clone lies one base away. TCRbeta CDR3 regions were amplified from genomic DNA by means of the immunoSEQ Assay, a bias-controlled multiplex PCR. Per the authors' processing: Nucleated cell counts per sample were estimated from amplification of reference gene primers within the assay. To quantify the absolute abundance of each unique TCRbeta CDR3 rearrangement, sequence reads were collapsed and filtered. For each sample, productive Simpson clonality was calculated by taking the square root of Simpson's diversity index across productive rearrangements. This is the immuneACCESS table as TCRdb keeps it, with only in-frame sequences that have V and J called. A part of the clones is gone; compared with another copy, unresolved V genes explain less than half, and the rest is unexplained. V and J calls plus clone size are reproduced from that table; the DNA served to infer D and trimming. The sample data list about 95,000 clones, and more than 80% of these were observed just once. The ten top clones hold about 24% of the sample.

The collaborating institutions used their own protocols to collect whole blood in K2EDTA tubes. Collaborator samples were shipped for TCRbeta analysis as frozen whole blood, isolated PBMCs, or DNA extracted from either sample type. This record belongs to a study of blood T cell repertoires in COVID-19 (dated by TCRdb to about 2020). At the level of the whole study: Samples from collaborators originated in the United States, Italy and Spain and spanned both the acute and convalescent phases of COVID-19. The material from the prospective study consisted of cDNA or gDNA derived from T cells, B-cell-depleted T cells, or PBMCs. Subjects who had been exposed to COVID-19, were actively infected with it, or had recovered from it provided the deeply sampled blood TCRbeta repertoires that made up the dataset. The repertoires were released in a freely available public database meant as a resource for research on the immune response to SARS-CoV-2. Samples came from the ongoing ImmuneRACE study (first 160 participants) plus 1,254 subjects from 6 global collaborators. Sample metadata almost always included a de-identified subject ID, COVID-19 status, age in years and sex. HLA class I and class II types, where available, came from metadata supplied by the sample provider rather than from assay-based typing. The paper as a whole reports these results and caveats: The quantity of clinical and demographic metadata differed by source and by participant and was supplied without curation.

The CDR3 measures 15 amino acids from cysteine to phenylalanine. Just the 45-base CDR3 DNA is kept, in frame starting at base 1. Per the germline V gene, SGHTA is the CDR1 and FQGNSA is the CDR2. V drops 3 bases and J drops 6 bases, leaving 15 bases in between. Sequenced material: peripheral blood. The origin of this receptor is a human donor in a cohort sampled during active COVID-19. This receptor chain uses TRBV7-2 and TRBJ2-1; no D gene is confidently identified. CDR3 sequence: CASSLYQVIANEQFF. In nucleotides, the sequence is TGTGCCAGCAGCTTGTATCAGGTGATCGCCAATGAGCAGTTCTTC.